The following is a TCR beta chain sequence with its context. Its antigen is unidentified. These data come from a study of siplizumab effects on memory and regulatory T cells. Profiled with immunoSEQ multiplex PCR; TCRdb holds only in-frame clones, not every one. The sample contains roughly 100,000 clones, 92% of which appear only once. Study-wide results and caveats: Naive T cells, seemingly more diverse than memory cells, seemed major alloresponse contributors.

The receptor was isolated from a human donor in good health. Sequencing was done on a sample of CD4+ T cells sorted from blood.

In DNA form, the CDR3 reads TGTGCCAGCACCCCCGGTGTCGGCGGCCTGCCCCAAGAGACCCAGTACTTC. It encodes CASTPGVGGLPQETQYF. The chain is built from TRBV7-9 and TRBJ2-5; D is undetermined. CDR3 length: 17 amino acids. Per germline, CDR1 SEHNR and CDR2 FQNEAQ (reference sequence). The V and J ends lost 7 bases and 1 base respectively, with 22 bases between them.